Only a few counts were recorded for the clone carrying this TCR beta chain. TCRdb reprocessed the RT-PCR reads via MiXCR and lists one record per CDR3 protein. Here the sample spans fewer than 800,000 distinct CDR3 sequences, 11% to 15% being singletons. The sequenced sample consisted of memory CD4+ T cells from blood. The receptor comes from a female donor in good health, serving as a healthy control.

This CDR3 is CATSILGQEGDTQYF. CDR3 coding DNA: TGTGCCACCAGCATATTAGGACAGGAGGGAGATACGCAGTATTTT. This rearrangement joins TRBV15 to TRBJ2-3, with TRBD1 as a possible D gene (7 bases). Trimming left V 4 bases short and J 5 bases short, with 16 bases between. This CDR3 contains 15 residues. Looked up from germline, CDR1 is LNHNV and CDR2 is YYDKDF (reference sequence).